This T cell receptor (beta chain) was recorded in a study of yellow fever vaccine responses in identical twins. MiXCR, run by TCRdb on the RT-PCR reads, gives a single entry per CDR3 protein. The sample shows approximately 2,500 distinct CDR3 sequences, 80% of them seen only once. Germline CDR1 and CDR2: SGHAT and FQDESV (reference sequence). V trimming: 3 bases; J trimming: 2 bases; junction bases outside the gene matches: 6. The CDR3 has 18 residues. This clonotype showed up just once. The sequences come from T cells from blood (PBMCs), unsorted or a sorted subset (not recorded which), collected before or after yellow fever vaccination (not recorded which). The genes are TRBV11-1 and TRBJ2-5; 16 bases are shared with TRBD2. This receptor was identified in a female donor who received the yellow fever vaccine. Here the CDR3 DNA reads TGTGCCAGCAGCTTGGGGACTAGCGGGGGGGTCTCGCAAGAGACCCAGTACTTC. Its translation: CASSLGTSGGVSQETQYF.